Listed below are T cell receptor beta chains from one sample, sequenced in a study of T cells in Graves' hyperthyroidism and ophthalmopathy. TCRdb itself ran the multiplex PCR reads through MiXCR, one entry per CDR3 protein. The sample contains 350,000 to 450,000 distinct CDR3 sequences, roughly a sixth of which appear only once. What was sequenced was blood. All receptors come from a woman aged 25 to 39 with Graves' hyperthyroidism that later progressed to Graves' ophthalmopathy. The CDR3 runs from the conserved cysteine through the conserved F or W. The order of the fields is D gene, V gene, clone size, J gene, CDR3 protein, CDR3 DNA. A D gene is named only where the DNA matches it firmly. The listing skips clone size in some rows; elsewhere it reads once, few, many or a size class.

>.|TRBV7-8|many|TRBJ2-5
CASSLDGGLGGETQYF
TGTGCCAGCAGCTTAGATGGGGGGTTGGGCGGGGAGACCCAGTACTTC
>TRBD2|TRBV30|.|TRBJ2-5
CACPREDLETQYF
TGTGCCTGCCCCCGGGAGGATCTAGAGACCCAGTACTTC
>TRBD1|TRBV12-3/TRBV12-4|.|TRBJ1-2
CASSPGGSVGYTF
TGTGCCAGCAGTCCAGGGGGATCTGTTGGCTACACCTTC
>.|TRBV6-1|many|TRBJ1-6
CASSEQGLLGYNSPLHF
TGTGCCAGCAGTGAACAGGGACTTCTTGGGTATAATTCACCCCTCCACTTT
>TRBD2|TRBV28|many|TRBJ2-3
CASSYGGGLGADTQYF
TGTGCCAGCAGCTACGGCGGGGGTCTGGGGGCAGATACGCAGTATTTT
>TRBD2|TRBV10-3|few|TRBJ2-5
CAISELAEQETQYF
TGTGCCATCAGTGAACTAGCGGAGCAAGAGACCCAGTACTTC
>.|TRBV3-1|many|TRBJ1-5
CASSQGFNQPQHF
TGTGCCAGCAGCCAGGGGTTCAATCAGCCCCAGCATTTT
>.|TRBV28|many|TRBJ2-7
CASSSAGTSYEQYF
TGTGCCAGCAGCTCGGCGGGTACGAGCTACGAGCAGTACTTC
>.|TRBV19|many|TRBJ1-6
CASRGNENSPLHF
TGTGCCAGCCGGGGAAATGAGAATTCACCCCTCCACTTT
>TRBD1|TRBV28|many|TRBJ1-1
CASSFGPLLQGADTEAFF
TGTGCCAGCAGTTTTGGTCCGCTCCTTCAGGGGGCCGATACTGAAGCTTTCTTT